This TCR beta chain was found in a study of siplizumab effects on memory and regulatory T cells (dated by TCRdb to between 2018 and 2021). In the study overall: The study examined how the anti-CD2 antibody siplizumab affects alloreactive T-cell subsets in allogeneic mixed lymphocyte reactions built from human PBMCs.

The germline V gene specifies KGHSH as CDR1 and LQKENI as CDR2. For this chain, trimming is 4 bases at the V end and 6 bases at the J end, and the number of junction bases without a gene match is 7. Reading from cysteine to phenylalanine, the CDR3 counts 16 amino acids. Kept here is only the CDR3 DNA, which spans 48 bases and is read in frame from base 1. The library relied on the immunoSEQ multiplex PCR assay. About 10^5 TCR templates per sample were assayed by the deep sequencing platform. Genomic DNA extracted from sorted T cells was used for TCRbeta CDR3 sequencing. The paper's processing steps were these. The R programming language was used for clonal analysis of the TCRbeta CDR3 data. Alloreactive CD4+ and CD8+ clones were identified by comparing unstimulated samples to CFSE-low samples taken after the reaction. By matching sequences to the repertoires of sorted unstimulated Treg and non-Treg cells, each alloreactive CD4+ clone was assigned a regulatory or non-regulatory origin. Held by TCRdb, this immuneACCESS table contains in-frame sequences only and omits some clones. Under half of the omission traces to an unresolved V gene where checked; the cause of the rest is unknown. The V and J calls and the clone size are those of that table, but D and trimming were determined from the DNA. For this sample there are around 100,000 clones; over 90% appear just once. Clones ranked in the top ten supply approximately 1.5% of the sample.

A remark on this clone: Its antigen is still unknown. Base quality data are lacking; no much larger clone is found one base away.

Sorted unstimulated T cells, along with proliferating T cells recovered from mixed lymphocyte reactions, underwent TCRbeta CDR3 sequencing. Fresh whole blood from around 11 HLA-typed healthy donors was used to isolate PBMCs. To map where alloreactive clones came from, CD4+ non-regulatory T cells in the unstimulated state were FACS-sorted. What the work shows at the level of the full study, not this receptor alone: Compared with memory T cells, unstimulated naive T cells appeared more diverse, and naive cells seemed to make a substantial contribution to the alloresponse. Of the alloreactive CD4+ clones that could be mapped, the Treg-derived share averaged about 67% with siplizumab compared with 26.9% in control reactions. About 75-95% of proliferating CD4+ or CD8+ clones could not be given a naive or memory phenotype. Siplizumab significantly reduced the cumulative frequency of alloreactive sequences traceable to unstimulated CD4+ memory T cells. Because sequences below about 10^-5 frequency were poorly captured, only a minor fraction of alloreactive clones could be mapped to unstimulated subsets. Whether proliferating Tregs from siplizumab cultures were suppressive was not functionally confirmed.

Sequencing was done on a sample of non-Treg CD4+ T cells sorted from blood. In light of the paper, this sample's cell subset or site label describes: FACS-sorted unstimulated CD4+ non-regulatory T cells. The chain uses TRBV18 and TRBJ2-3; 13 nucleotides in the junction match TRBD2. The sequence was collected from a human donor in good health. The CDR3 reads as follows: CASSLGTSGARDTQYF. The sequence in DNA is TGTGCCAGCTCACTGGGGACTAGCGGGGCTCGGGATACGCAGTATTTT.